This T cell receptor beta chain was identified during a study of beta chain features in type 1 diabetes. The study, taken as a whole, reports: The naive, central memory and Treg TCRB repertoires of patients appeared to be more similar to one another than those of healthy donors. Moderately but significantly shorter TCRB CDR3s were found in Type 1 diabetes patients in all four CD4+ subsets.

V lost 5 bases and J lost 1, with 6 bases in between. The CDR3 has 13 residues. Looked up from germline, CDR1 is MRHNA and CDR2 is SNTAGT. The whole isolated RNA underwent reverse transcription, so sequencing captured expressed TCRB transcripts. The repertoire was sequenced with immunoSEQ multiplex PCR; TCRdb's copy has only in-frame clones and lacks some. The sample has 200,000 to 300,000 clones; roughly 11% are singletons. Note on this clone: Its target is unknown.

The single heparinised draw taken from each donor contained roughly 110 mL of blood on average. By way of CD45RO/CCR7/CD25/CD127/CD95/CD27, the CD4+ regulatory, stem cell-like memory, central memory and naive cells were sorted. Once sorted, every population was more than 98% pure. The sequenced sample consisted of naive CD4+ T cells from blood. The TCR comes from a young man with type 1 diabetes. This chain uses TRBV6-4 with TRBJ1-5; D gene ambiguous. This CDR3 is CASSPESNQPQHF. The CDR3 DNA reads TGTGCCAGCAGTCCCGAGAGCAATCAGCCCCAGCATTTT.